The 16 T cell receptor beta chains below were found in one sample sequenced in a study of T cells expressing NK-cell markers. TCRdb reanalyzed the 5' RACE reads, giving one entry per CDR3 protein sequence and no DNA. This sample's table reports some 110,000 distinct CDR3 sequences. Sequencing was done on a sample of blood T cells: a sorted CD56 or NKG2C T cell subset, CD4+ or CD8+ T cells, or bulk PBMC T cells (not recorded which). The source is a woman aged 18 to 75 in good health.

This chain connects TRBV27 to TRBJ2-7; TCRdb picks TRBD2, but there is no DNA to check that call. There are 15 residues in the CDR3. Per the germline V gene, CDR1 is MNHEY and CDR2 is SMNVEV (reference sequence). The CDR3 sequence: CASSLGTSGRSEQYF.

The V call is TRBV15, the J call TRBJ1-2; the D call from TCRdb, TRBD1, cannot be confirmed without DNA. CDR1 and CDR2 from the germline V gene are LNHNV and YYDKDF (reference sequence). This CDR3 contains 14 residues. This CDR3 is CATLNPVDSYTYTF.

This chain links TRBV4-1 with TRBJ2-1; TCRdb's D gene call, TRBD1, goes unchecked for lack of DNA. This CDR3 has 17 amino acids. Germline V lookup: CDR1 MGHRA, CDR2 YSYEKL. Here the CDR3 reads CASSPNGAFTSYNEQFF.

The chain recombines TRBV4-3 with TRBJ2-2; TCRdb returns TRBD2, unconfirmable since there is no DNA. Germline CDR1 and CDR2: LGHNA and YSLEER. The CDR3 loop spans 18 amino acids. The CDR3 loop reads CASSQGTSGGRNTGELFF.

This chain uses TRBV12-3 or TRBV12-4 with TRBJ1-1; TCRdb gives TRBD1 as the D gene, but with no DNA this cannot be confirmed. The CDR3 runs 12 residues. The CDR3 spells CASSFGGTEAFF.

This sequence joins TRBV12-3 or TRBV12-4 and TRBJ2-3; TCRdb reports TRBD2, a call that lacks DNA to check it against. This CDR3 region has 12 residues. Here the CDR3 reads CASNDEGDTQYF.

V usage is TRBV12-3 or TRBV12-4 and J usage is TRBJ2-7; with no DNA, the TCRdb D assignment of TRBD1 cannot be verified. This CDR3 spans 12 amino acids. Here the CDR3 reads CASSPGGNEQYF.

The rearrangement joins TRBV6-2 or TRBV6-3 to TRBJ2-1; checking the TCRdb D call of TRBD1 is not possible without DNA. Per germline, CDR1 MNHEY and CDR2 SVGEGT. The length of the CDR3 is 14 residues. This CDR3 is CASSYQHTGYEQFF.

J is TRBJ1-3 and V is TRBV7-9. CDR3 length equals 14 residues. Germline-derived CDR1 and CDR2 are SEHNR and FQNEAQ (reference sequence). The CDR3 sequence is CASSFQTVGNTIYF.

This sequence joins TRBV15 and TRBJ1-2. The CDR3 consists of 15 residues. Germline loops: CDR1 LNHNV, CDR2 YYDKDF (reference sequence). CDR3 loop: CATSGGLSVNYGYTF.

The V gene is TRBV4-3, the J gene TRBJ2-5; with no DNA, the TCRdb D assignment of TRBD1 cannot be verified. The CDR3 has 14 residues. Looked up from germline, CDR1 is LGHNA and CDR2 is YSLEER. CDR3 loop: CASSQGTGWETQYF.

This sequence joins TRBV4-3 and TRBJ2-3; TCRdb selects TRBD1, and the lack of DNA leaves this call unchecked. The CDR3 covers 13 residues. Germline CDR1 reads LGHNA; CDR2 reads YSLEER. This chain's CDR3 is CAQPGTGDYTQYF.

This chain uses TRBV28 with TRBJ2-7. Germline V lookup: CDR1 MDHEN, CDR2 SYDVKM. CDR3 length: 12 residues. This CDR3 is CASLIGNYEQYF.

V usage is TRBV7-6 and J usage is TRBJ2-2; no DNA is available, so the TRBD1 call from TCRdb remains unchecked. This CDR3 comprises 15 residues. Germline assignment: CDR1 SGHVS and CDR2 FNYEAQ. The CDR3: CASSNPHGGLGELFF.

The CDR3 sequence: CASEAGTEAFF. This chain uses TRBV7-9 with TRBJ1-1. CDR3 size: 11 residues. Per germline, CDR1 SEHNR and CDR2 FQNEAQ (reference sequence).

The V and J genes are TRBV15 and TRBJ1-5; lacking DNA, the TRBD1 call made by TCRdb goes unchecked. The CDR3 contains 14 residues. Germline V gene sequence: CDR1 LNHNV, CDR2 YYDKDF (reference sequence). The CDR3 spells CATSSPLGGQPQHF.